A single sample gave rise to the 3 T cell receptor beta chains below, sequenced in a study of blood T cell repertoires in COVID-19. Profiling relied on immunoSEQ multiplex PCR, and the TCRdb table lists in-frame clones only, not all of them. The table records around 180,000 clones, around 82% of them present only once. Input material: peripheral blood. The receptors shown here come from a man aged 80 or over with COVID-19, enrolled during active disease.

This clone came up a few times. The chain recombines TRBV27 with TRBJ1-1; 12 nucleotides align to TRBD1. Germline V gene lookup returns CDR1 MNHEY and CDR2 SMNVEV (reference sequence). J gave up 4 bases and V 5 bases, and 17 bases lay outside the gene matches. The CDR3 has 19 amino acids. The CDR3 DNA reads as TGTGCCAGCAGTCCCTGGCGGGGACAGGGGGCGGGAAGGACCACTGAAGCTTTCTTT. This codes for CASSPWRGQGAGRTTEAFF.

This chain uses TRBV7-8 with TRBJ2-1; TRBD2 is a possible D gene (6 bases). Germline V CDR1 and CDR2: SGHVS, FQNEAQ. This CDR3 comprises 15 residues. The V end lost 4 bases, the J end lost 8 bases, and 18 bases lay between the germline ends. The CDR3 DNA reads as TGTGCCAGCAGCTCGCGACGACTAGTGTTCCATGAGCAGTTCTTC. It encodes CASSSRRLVFHEQFF.

The gene calls are TRBV28 and TRBJ1-2, with D unclear. From germline, CDR1 is MDHEN and CDR2 SYDVKM. V gave up 4 bases and J gave up 7 bases, with 13 bases separating them. This CDR3 is 13 amino acids long. CDR3 region: CASSSRDSGGYTF. DNA of the CDR3: TGTGCCAGCAGTTCCCGTGACTCTGGTGGCTACACCTTC.